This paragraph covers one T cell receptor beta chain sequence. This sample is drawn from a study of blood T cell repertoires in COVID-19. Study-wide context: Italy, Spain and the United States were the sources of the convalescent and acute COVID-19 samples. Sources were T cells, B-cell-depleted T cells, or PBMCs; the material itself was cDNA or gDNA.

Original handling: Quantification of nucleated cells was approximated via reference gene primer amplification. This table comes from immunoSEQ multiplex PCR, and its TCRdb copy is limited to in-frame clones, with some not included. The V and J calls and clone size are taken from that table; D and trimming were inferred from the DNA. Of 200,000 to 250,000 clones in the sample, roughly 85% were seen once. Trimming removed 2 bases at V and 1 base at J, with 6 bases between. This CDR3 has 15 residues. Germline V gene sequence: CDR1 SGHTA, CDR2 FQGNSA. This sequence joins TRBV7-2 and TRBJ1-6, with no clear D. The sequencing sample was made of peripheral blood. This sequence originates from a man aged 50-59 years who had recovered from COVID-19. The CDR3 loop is CASSLITSYNSPLHF. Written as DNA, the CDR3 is TGTGCCAGCAGCTTAATCACATCCTATAATTCACCCCTCCACTTT.